This T cell receptor beta chain is drawn from a study of CD8+ T cells in alopecia areata (dated by TCRdb to 2016 to 2019). At the level of the whole study: The treated patients took part in an open-label pilot trial in which moderate-to-severe alopecia areata was treated with oral tofacitinib at 5 to 10 mg twice daily. Tofacitinib-treated patients had biopsies at baseline and at 4 and 24 weeks of treatment, with a later scalp biopsy in several patients. RNA was extracted with the PAXgene miRNA kit for fixed scalp, the miRNeasy kit for PBMCs, and the RNeasy kit for mouse skin. Patients received tofacitinib for 6 to 18 months and were then followed off drug for 6 months to check for delayed response and recurrence. For the treated patients, the SALT score, which quantifies what percentage of scalp surface area is affected, served as the measure of disease severity. Scalp clonality was compared across normal scalp (n=4), patchy alopecia areata scalp (n=8), and alopecia totalis/universalis scalp (n=8). immunoSEQ multiplex PCR using 35 Vbeta forward primers and 13 Jbeta reverse primers was used to amplify TCRbeta CDR3 regions. On the human side, TCRbeta sequencing was run on scalp tissue and on sorted CD4+ and CD8+ peripheral blood T cells from healthy controls and from alopecia areata patients with either patchy or totalis/universalis disease. To study T cell clonal expansion in alopecia areata, the researchers applied high-throughput TCRbeta sequencing to both the C3H/HeJ mouse model and human patients. Broader findings and caveats from the paper: Because the treated cohort was small and had just a single nonresponder, larger studies are needed to establish links between baseline CD8+ expansion and response. Tofacitinib significantly decreased scalp clonality and the number of expanded CD8+ clones among the top 100 scalp clones. Lesional scalp, especially in alopecia totalis/universalis, showed higher clonality and more expanded CD8+ clones than normal scalp, suggesting antigenic drive. TCR sequences shared between patients were less clear than in mice, possibly partly because of HLA diversity in the patient population. Scalp TCR repertoire analysis is complicated because resident alphabeta T cells in normal human skin are also sequenced, whereas mouse skin is dominated by gammadelta T cells. During tofacitinib treatment, many expanded lesional clones remained in scalp and blood, and this persistence may partly explain relapse after treatment is stopped.

As for this clone: Its target antigen remains unknown. Base qualities are missing; no much larger clone stands one base away.

Taken from cysteine to phenylalanine, the CDR3 has 15 residues. The only DNA kept is the CDR3, 45 bases in frame from the first base. V was cut back by 4 bases and J by 7 bases, leaving a gap of 17 bases between them. The germline V gene (reference sequence) yields SEHNR for CDR1 and FQNEAQ for CDR2. The library was generated by the immunoSEQ multiplex PCR assay. For TCR sequencing, RNA was extracted from every sample and reverse transcribed into cDNA to serve as template. SuperScript III was used for first-strand cDNA synthesis, primed with a 2:1 mix of oligo-dT and random hexamers. A synthetic immune receptor repertoire was used to assess amplification bias, and residual bias was removed computationally. On the authors' methods: After raw reads were preprocessed to remove errors, the CDR3 was defined following IMGT conventions as running from the conserved cysteine to phenylalanine. Clonality was computed as 1 minus the Shannon entropy, with the entropy normalized by log2 of the number of productive unique TCRs. Whether scalp clones were CD4 or CD8 was inferred by matching scalp TCRbeta sequences against CD4 and CD8 repertoires sorted from blood. The table comes from immuneACCESS by way of TCRdb, which keeps in-frame sequences with V and J called. Part of the clones is missing from these tables; in studies checked, under half for an unresolved V gene and the rest for unknown reasons. The DNA gave D and trimming, while V, J and clone size come from that table. The sample profile shows 190,000 or so clones; more than 55% of them were found once. 3% to 3.5% of the sample is in the top ten clones.

Explained via the paper, the time point label denotes: less than five weeks on oral tofacitinib. This specimen's treatment or condition label, per the study, means: oral pan-JAK inhibitor, 5-10 mg twice daily. Peripheral blood and lesional scalp punch biopsies were obtained from patients with alopecia areata. PBMCs were isolated by density centrifugation and stained for CD3, CD4 and CD8, and CD4+ and CD8+ T cells were sorted on a FACSAria. The chain couples TRBV7-9 to TRBJ2-4; the D region possibly corresponds to TRBD1 (6 bases align). Specimen: CD4+ T cells sorted from blood, collected at week 4, from a patient treated with tofacitinib. The clonotype originates from a human donor with alopecia areata. The CDR3 protein is CASSWSGEPRNIQYF. The DNA is TGTGCCAGCAGCTGGTCAGGGGAGCCGAGGAACATTCAGTACTTC.